This TCR beta chain came from a study of cytomegalovirus exposure and HLA in healthy donors. Regarding the study as a whole: In vitro confirmation showed three CMV-associated chains to be CMV antigen specific. Using the classifier, cytomegalovirus status was reportedly diagnosed with high specificity and sensitivity. Most TCRs appeared rarely, but some public TCRs recurred in many donors.

The table lists this clone with a few counts. The target antigen is unknown. Germline CDR1 SQVTM, CDR2 ANQGSEA. The junction had 7 bases not matched to a gene; V was cut back by 7 bases and J by 0 bases. The CDR3 length is 14 residues. Data came from immunoSEQ multiplex PCR; TCRdb stores just in-frame clones and leaves some out. The data hold fewer than 400,000 clones, with roughly 89% observed a single time. The chain has TRBV29-1 and TRBJ1-2, with TRBD1 identical over 8 bases. This TCR came from a young woman in good health and CMV-seronegative. Material for sequencing was PBMCs. DNA for the CDR3: TGCAGCGGGTCAGGGGGCTCAGCTAACTATGGCTACACCTTC. It encodes CSGSGGSANYGYTF.